Listed below are T cell receptor beta chains from one sample, sequenced in a study of OX40 agonist ivuxolimab in advanced cancers. Repertoires were generated with immunoSEQ multiplex PCR, while TCRdb's copy carries only in-frame clones and drops some. Here the sample spans 65,000 to 70,000 clones, around 87% being singletons. The material was CD4+ or CD8+ T cells sorted from blood, obtained in a trial of the OX40 agonist ivuxolimab. The receptors were sampled from an adult with an advanced solid tumor such as melanoma, head and neck, liver or kidney cancer. Both conserved end residues are part of each CDR3. The listing skips clone size in some rows; elsewhere it reads once, few, many or a size class.

j_gene	abundance	v_gene	CDR3aa
TRBJ2-7	-	TRBV19	CASSSPGLAYEQYF
TRBJ2-7	-	TRBV5-4	CASSLAGRVVGEQYF
TRBJ1-2	-	TRBV28	CASGASNYGYTF
TRBJ2-7	-	TRBV5-1	CASSDTSGQGGREQYF
TRBJ1-2	once	TRBV5-5	CASSLAPGRGNYGYTF
TRBJ2-3	-	TRBV28	CASSSATLLAGADTQYF
TRBJ1-5	-	TRBV4-1	CASSHPGDLSNQPQHF
TRBJ1-4	-	TRBV7-2	CASSLRARAATNEKLFF
TRBJ1-2	-	TRBV7-2	CASSFQGTVSGYTF
TRBJ1-1	-	TRBV18	CASSPDRGTEAFF